The entry below gives a single T cell receptor beta chain sequence along with its context. Its target is not known. The data originate from a study of fetal regulatory T cell absence and autoimmunity. Study-level points and caveats: Pancreas TCRs were oligoclonally enriched versus cord blood, some clones over 80-fold.

The CDR3 spans 17 residues. With 6 bases clipped from V and 5 bases from J, the junction kept 9 bases outside the gene matches. The data were produced by immunoSEQ multiplex PCR, yet TCRdb's version contains in-frame clones alone and is incomplete. The sample lists around 100,000 clones; roughly 70% were seen once. V gene TRBV23-1 combines with J gene TRBJ2-5, with 16 positions matching TRBD2. TRBV23-1 is an open reading frame whose function is uncertain. The sequenced sample was pancreas tissue. The source is a male donor with IPEX syndrome. The CDR3 loop is CASRPGTSGRAGETQYF. In nucleotides, the CDR3 is TGCGCCAGCAGACCTGGGACTAGCGGGAGGGCCGGGGAGACCCAGTACTTC.